What follows are 25 T cell receptor beta chains derived from one specimen sequenced in a study of shared clonotypes between healthy human individuals. Data came from immunoSEQ multiplex PCR; TCRdb stores just in-frame clones and leaves some out. The data hold about half a million clones, with 60% to 80% observed a single time. The material sequenced was PBMCs. These receptors were collected from a woman aged 35 to 49 in good health. Some clones in this sample may be carry-over from other donors' samples.

The CDR3 nucleotides are TGTGCCAGCAGTCCCCACGGGGCTGGTGGCACTGAAGCTTTCTTT. It translates to CASSPHGAGGTEAFF. The chain is built from TRBV28 and TRBJ1-1, with D possibly matching TRBD1 (5 bases). The V and J ends lost 5 bases and 4 bases respectively, with 17 bases between them. CDR3 length equals 15 residues. From germline, CDR1 is MDHEN and CDR2 SYDVKM.

The chain couples TRBV10-3 to TRBJ2-2, with 9 bases aligning to TRBD2. The CDR3 has 15 amino acids. Unmatched junction bases numbered 5, after V lost 3 bases and J lost 6 bases. Germline CDR1 and CDR2: ENHRY and SYGVKD. DNA for the CDR3: TGTGCCATCAGTGATAAACTAGCGGGCTCCGGGGAGCTGTTTTTT. It codes for CAISDKLAGSGELFF.

The chain is built from TRBV27 and TRBJ1-1; D unclear. The CDR3 has 15 residues. CDR1 MNHEY and CDR2 SMNVEV come from the germline V gene (reference sequence). V dropped 6 bases and J dropped 0 bases, with 14 bases sitting between them. In DNA form, the CDR3 reads TGTGCCAGCAGACAAAGGGCGGGGATGAACACTGAAGCTTTCTTT. It specifies CASRQRAGMNTEAFF.

V and J are TRBV7-2 and TRBJ1-5; 9 nucleotides agree with TRBD1. The V segment lost 5 bases and the J segment 7 bases; nucleotides outside the gene matches: 9. Germline lookup yields CDR1 SGHTA and CDR2 FQGNSA. This CDR3 has 15 amino acids. The CDR3 spells CASSGGQGLVQPQHF. CDR3 DNA: TGTGCCAGCAGCGGAGGACAGGGGCTAGTCCAGCCCCAGCATTTT.

With regard to this clone: This may come from a read error, since a much larger clone is one base off. Other DNA sequences in the same sample also yield this CDR3. The chain couples TRBV4-1 to TRBJ1-5, with no clear D. The CDR3 consists of 14 residues. Germline lookup yields CDR1 MGHRA and CDR2 YSYEKL. The DNA for the CDR3 is TGCGCCAGCAGCCAAGATGGAGGGTATCAGCCCCAGCATTTC. Its translation: CASSQDGGYQPQHF.

The J gene is TRBJ2-1, the V gene TRBV5-4; D is possibly TRBD2 (5 bases). The CDR3 is 14 amino acids. Deletions cut 4 bases from V and 9 bases from J, with 17 bases between. CDR1 SGHNT and CDR2 YYREEE come from the germline V gene (reference sequence). The CDR3: CASSLTSNSGEQFF. The DNA for the CDR3 is TGTGCCAGCAGCCTAACTAGTAATTCGGGTGAGCAGTTCTTC.

V usage is TRBV6-6 and J usage is TRBJ1-2; D gene ambiguous. Germline CDR1 and CDR2: MNHNY and SVGAGI (reference sequence). The V end lost 8 bases, the J end lost 8 bases, and 15 bases lay between the germline ends. The CDR3 runs to 12 residues. The chain's CDR3 is CASHGMVGGYTF. The CDR3 nucleotides are TGTGCCAGCCATGGAATGGTAGGAGGCTACACCTTC.

J is TRBJ1-4 and V is TRBV6-1; a weak D match, TRBD1 (5 bases). There are 16 residues in the CDR3. The V gene lost 4 bases and the J gene lost 0 bases, with 12 bases spanning the gap. Germline CDR1 MNHNS, CDR2 SASEGT. The CDR3, as DNA: TGTGCCAGCAGTGTTCAGGGATTTGCAACTAATGAAAAACTGTTTTTT. Residues: CASSVQGFATNEKLFF.

The chain carries TRBV6-5 and TRBJ1-5; D perhaps matches TRBD1 (5 bases). CDR3 length: 14 residues. With 4 bases removed from V and 7 bases from J, the gap between germline ends came to 14 bases. The germline V gene encodes CDR1 MNHEY and CDR2 SVGAGI. This CDR3 reads CASSFRLGQQPQHF. The CDR3 DNA sequence: TGTGCCAGCAGTTTCCGTCTGGGGCAGCAGCCCCAGCATTTT.

A remark on this clone: Other DNA sequences of this sample code for an identical CDR3. This chain links TRBV18 with TRBJ2-5, with D possibly TRBD1 on 6 matching bases. Between the trimmed V and J ends, which lost 6 bases and 2 bases, there was a span of 7 bases. Germline V gene sequence: CDR1 KGHSH, CDR2 LQKENI. This CDR3 is built from 12 residues. The CDR3 DNA reads TGTGCCAGCTCGAGGGGGCAAGAGACCCAGTACTTC. This encodes CASSRGQETQYF. The full variable domain, in which reference TRBV18 and TRBJ2-5 provide the parts outside the CDR3, is NAGVMQNPRHLVRRRGQEARLRCSPMKGHSHVYWYRQLPEEGLKFMVYLQKENIIDESGMPKERFSAEFPKEGPSILRIQQVVRGDSAAYFCASSRGQETQYFGPGTRLLVL.

On this clone itself: This may arise from a read error, as a much more abundant clone is one base away. CDR3 sequence: CSVEALTDSYEQYF. The CDR3 DNA follows: TGCAGCGTTGAGGCGTTGACTGACTCCTACGAGCAGTACTTC. The chain is built from TRBV29-1 and TRBJ2-7; no reliable D call. CDR3 length equals 14 residues. V was pared by 3 bases and J by 0 bases, with 12 bases between. Germline lookup yields CDR1 SQVTM and CDR2 ANQGSEA.

V is TRBV7-3 and J is TRBJ2-6; D might be TRBD1 (5 bases). Germline-derived CDR1 and CDR2 are SGHTA and FQGTGA. The CDR3 sequence is 15 residues long. Trimming removed 5 bases at V and 1 base at J, with 9 bases between. The chain's CDR3 is CASSLQDSGANVLTF. CDR3 nucleotides: TGTGCCAGCAGCCTACAGGATTCTGGGGCCAACGTCCTGACTTTC. The whole variable domain, remainder taken from reference TRBV7-3 and TRBJ2-6, is GAGVSQTPSNKVTEKGKYVELRCDPISGHTALYWYRQSLGQGPEFLIYFQGTGAADDSGLPNDRFFAVRPEGSVSTLKIQRTERGDSAVYLCASSLQDSGANVLTFGAGSRLTVL.

CDR3 nucleotide sequence: TGTGCCAGCAGTCTGGAGGCGGGGGGATACAATGAGCAGTTCTTC. Its protein product is CASSLEAGGYNEQFF. This chain joins TRBV27 and TRBJ2-1, with 8 bases that match TRBD2. Germline V gene sequence: CDR1 MNHEY, CDR2 SMNVEV (reference sequence). V gave up 5 bases and J gave up 4 bases; unmatched junction bases: 7. The CDR3 totals 15 residues.

The chain is built from TRBV28 and TRBJ2-7; a possible D gene is TRBD1 (6 bases). This CDR3 comprises 15 residues. Trimming removed 3 bases from V and 4 bases from J, with 16 bases in between. Germline V gene sequence: CDR1 MDHEN, CDR2 SYDVKM. CDR3 residues: CASSFWTVQGYEQYF. Written as DNA, the CDR3 is TGTGCCAGCAGTTTTTGGACAGTCCAAGGATACGAGCAGTACTTC.

The CDR3 reads CASSYSYEQYF. In DNA form, the CDR3 reads TGTGCCAGCAGCTATTCCTACGAGCAGTACTTC. This chain connects TRBV2 to TRBJ2-5; D is unresolved. The DNA end lines up better with TRBJ2-7; the J call may be wrong. Germline values: CDR1 SNHLY, CDR2 FYNNEI. The CDR3 is 11 amino acids.

V usage is TRBV7-2 and J usage is TRBJ1-5, with D uncertain. CDR3 length: 14 amino acids. The germline CDR1 and CDR2 sequences are SGHTA and FQGNSA. Trimming stripped 1 base from V and 7 bases from J, with 11 bases between. The CDR3 here is CASSLVAGSQPQHF. CDR3 DNA sequence: TGTGCCAGCAGCTTAGTTGCAGGAAGCCAGCCCCAGCATTTT. Full variable domain (missing parts from reference TRBV7-2 and TRBJ1-5): GAGVSQSPSNKVTEKGKDVELRCDPISGHTALYWYRQSLGQGLEFLIYFQGNSAPDKSGLPSDRFSAERTGGSVSTLTIQRTQQEDSAVYLCASSLVAGSQPQHFGDGTRLSIL.

CDR3 protein: CASSTQGAPYEQYF. The CDR3 bases are TGTGCCAGCAGCACTCAGGGGGCACCCTACGAGCAGTACTTC. This rearrangement joins TRBV7-9 to TRBJ2-7, with 8 nucleotides matching TRBD1. The CDR3 is 14 residues long. The germline gives CDR1 SEHNR, CDR2 FQNEAQ (reference sequence). Trimming took 5 bases from V and 2 from J; bases not matched to a gene: 5.

The J gene is TRBJ1-2, the V gene TRBV5-1; D possibly corresponds to TRBD1 (5 bases). The CDR3 runs to 16 residues. CDR1 and CDR2 (germline): SGHRS, YFSETQ. Trimming removed 0 bases from V and 4 bases from J, with 16 bases in between. CDR3 amino acids: CASSLEPGQLSYGYTF. The CDR3 nucleotides are TGCGCCAGCAGCTTGGAACCTGGACAACTATCCTATGGCTACACCTTC.

Of note for this clone: The germline gene is not matched at one end of the junction; a read error may be the cause. The V and J genes are TRBV2 and TRBJ2-1; D unresolved. This CDR3 comprises 15 residues. Germline-derived CDR1 and CDR2 are SNHLY and FYNNEI. CDR3 in DNA: TGCGCCAGCAGTGAGTATGGCTTGCCCCTCAATGAGCAGTTCTTC. Encoded protein: CASSEYGLPLNEQFF.

This sequence joins TRBV29-1 and TRBJ1-5; 7 nucleotides match TRBD1. The CDR3 is 12 residues long. J lost 3 bases, V lost 7 bases, and 3 bases had no gene match. Per germline, CDR1 SQVTM and CDR2 ANQGSEA. The CDR3 loop is CSAGTDNQPQHF. CDR3 in DNA: TGCAGCGCTGGGACAGACAATCAGCCCCAGCATTTT.

This clone was recorded a few times. In the same sample, other DNA sequences code for this CDR3. The chain has TRBV6-1 and TRBJ2-7; tentative D call: TRBD2 (7 bases). Germline CDR1 and CDR2: MNHNS and SASEGT. V lost 7 bases, J lost 0 bases, and 13 bases lay in between. This CDR3 comprises 14 residues. This chain's CDR3 is CASTGGLSSYEQYF. CDR3 nucleotides: TGTGCCAGCACCGGGGGGCTGAGCTCCTACGAGCAGTACTTC.

This clone appeared once. The chain joins TRBV21-1 to TRBJ2-6; the table's D gene call, TRBD1, was not cross checked with the DNA. TRBV21-1 has pseudogene status. The CDR3 is 22 residues long. CDR3 loop: CASSTSTVGKGLGALRANVLTF. CDR3 in DNA: TGTGCCAGCAGCACCTCGACAGTGGGTAAGGGGTTAGGGGCTCTTCGGGCCAACGTCCTGACTTTC.

The chain carries TRBV4-3 and TRBJ2-5; D is possibly TRBD1 or TRBD2 (5 bases each). Germline CDR1 and CDR2: LGHNA and YSLEER. V shed 0 bases and J shed 4 bases, with 9 bases lying between them. This CDR3 has 14 amino acids. CDR3 sequence: CASSQDLGVETQYF. CDR3 DNA sequence: TGCGCCAGCAGCCAAGATTTGGGGGTAGAGACCCAGTACTTC.

The chain employs TRBV7-3 and TRBJ2-3; D might be TRBD1 (6 bases). Germline values: CDR1 SGHTA, CDR2 FQGTGA. This CDR3 spans 15 amino acids. Deletions cut 5 bases from V and 4 bases from J, with 16 bases between. The CDR3 region is CASSPGAGNADTQYF. CDR3 nucleotides: TGTGCCAGCAGCCCAGGGGCGGGTAACGCAGATACGCAGTATTTT.

The chain employs TRBV29-1 and TRBJ2-2; 10 nucleotides match TRBD2. Germline V gives CDR1 SQVTM, CDR2 ANQGSEA. The CDR3 extends over 12 amino acids. V dropped 7 bases and J dropped 6; count of bases not matched to a gene: 2. CDR3 coding DNA: TGCAGCGCCGGGACTAGCGCCGGGGAGCTGTTTTTT. Its protein product is CSAGTSAGELFF.